This record concerns one T cell receptor (beta chain) sequence. Its antigen is still unknown. Time point of the sample: persistent/refractory GD, antithyroid drugs over 5 years with positive TRAb. PBMC RNA served as the TCR library source. Sequencing libraries for TCR beta were prepared with iRepertoire HTBI primers and Arm-PCR of CDR3 regions. TCRdb reanalysed the multiplex PCR reads using MiXCR and keeps one entry per CDR3 protein. The profile shows around 460,000 distinct CDR3 sequences, 20% to 25% of them singletons. The length of the CDR3 is 13 residues. The V and J ends lost 8 bases and 7 bases, in that order; junction bases with no gene match: 5. The data are from a study of regulatory T cells in long-lasting Graves disease. At the level of the study: Those with persistent Graves' disease had received antithyroid drugs for over 5 years with positive TSH receptor antibodies. Regarding the study as a whole: Study was limited to peripheral blood, excluding thyroid tissue.

This receptor was obtained from a female donor with Graves disease. This specimen consisted of peripheral blood mononuclear cells (PBMCs), obtained when the disease was refractory, from a patient treated with antithyroid drugs. The rearrangement uses TRBV12-3 or TRBV12-4 and TRBJ2-1; 10 bases are shared with TRBD1. CDR3 region: CASSDRGGNEQFF. In DNA, the CDR3 is TGTGCCAGCTCGGACAGGGGGGGGAATGAGCAGTTCTTC.